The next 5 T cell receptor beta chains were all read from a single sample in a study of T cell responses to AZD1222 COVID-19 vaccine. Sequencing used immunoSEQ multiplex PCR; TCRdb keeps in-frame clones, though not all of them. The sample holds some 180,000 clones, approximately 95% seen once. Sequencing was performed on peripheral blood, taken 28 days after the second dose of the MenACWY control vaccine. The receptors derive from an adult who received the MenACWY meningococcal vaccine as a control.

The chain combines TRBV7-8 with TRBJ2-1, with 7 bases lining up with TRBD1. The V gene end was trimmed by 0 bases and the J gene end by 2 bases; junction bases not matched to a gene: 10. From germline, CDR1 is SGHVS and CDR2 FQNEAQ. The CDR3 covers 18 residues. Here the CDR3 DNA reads TGTGCCAGCAGCTTAGCGAGCCGGGACAGTATCACCTACAATGAGCAGTTCTTC. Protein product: CASSLASRDSITYNEQFF.

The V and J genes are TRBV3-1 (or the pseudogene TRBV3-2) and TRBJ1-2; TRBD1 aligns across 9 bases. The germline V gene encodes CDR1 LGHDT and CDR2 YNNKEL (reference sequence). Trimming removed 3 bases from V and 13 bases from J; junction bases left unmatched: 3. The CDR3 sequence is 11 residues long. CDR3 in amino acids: CASSHTGGPTF. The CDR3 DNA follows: TGTGCCAGCAGCCATACAGGGGGCCCCACCTTC.

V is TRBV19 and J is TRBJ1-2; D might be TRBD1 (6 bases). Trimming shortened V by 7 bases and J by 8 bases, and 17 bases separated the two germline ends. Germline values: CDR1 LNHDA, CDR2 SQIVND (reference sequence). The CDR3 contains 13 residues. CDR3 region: CASNGGQGRGYTF. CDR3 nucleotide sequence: TGTGCCAGTAATGGAGGTCAGGGGCGAGGCTACACCTTC.

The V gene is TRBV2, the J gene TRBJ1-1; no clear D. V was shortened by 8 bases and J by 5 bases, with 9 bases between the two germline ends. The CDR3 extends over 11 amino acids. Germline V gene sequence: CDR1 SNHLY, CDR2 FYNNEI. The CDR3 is CASSGGTEAFF. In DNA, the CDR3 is TGTGCCAGCTCCGGTGGTACTGAAGCTTTCTTT.

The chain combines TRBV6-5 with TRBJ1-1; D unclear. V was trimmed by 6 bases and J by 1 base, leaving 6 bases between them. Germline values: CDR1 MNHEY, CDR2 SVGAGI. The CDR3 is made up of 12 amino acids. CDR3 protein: CASRRQNTEAFF. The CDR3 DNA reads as TGTGCCAGCAGACGTCAGAACACTGAAGCTTTCTTT.